This record looks at one T cell receptor (beta chain) sequence and its context. Its antigen remains unknown. A multiplex PCR was run with 60 Vbeta primers and 13 Jbeta primers. Generated by immunoSEQ multiplex PCR, the TCRdb table keeps only in-frame clones and is missing some. The sample contains about 130,000 clones, 75% to 85% of which appear only once. Trimming left V 5 bases short and J 4 bases short, with 8 bases between. Per germline, CDR1 SEHNR and CDR2 FQNEAQ (reference sequence). The CDR3 contains 12 residues. The sample originates from a study of cytomegalovirus exposure and HLA in healthy donors. The overall study: Caucasian-associated ancestry cluster membership applied to about four fifths of 300 to 450 genotyped donors.

Study-level results: Published work reported that the classifier diagnosed cytomegalovirus status with high specificity and sensitivity. In an earlier analysis, in roughly 580 donors, most V segments appeared productive either ~90% or ~30% of the time.

The rearrangement uses TRBV7-9 and TRBJ2-5; D remains unclear. This receptor was taken from a male donor in good health and CMV-seropositive. Sequenced: PBMCs. In nucleotides, the CDR3 is TGTGCCAGCAGCCGTAGTTCAGAGACCCAGTACTTC. Translating it yields CASSRSSETQYF.